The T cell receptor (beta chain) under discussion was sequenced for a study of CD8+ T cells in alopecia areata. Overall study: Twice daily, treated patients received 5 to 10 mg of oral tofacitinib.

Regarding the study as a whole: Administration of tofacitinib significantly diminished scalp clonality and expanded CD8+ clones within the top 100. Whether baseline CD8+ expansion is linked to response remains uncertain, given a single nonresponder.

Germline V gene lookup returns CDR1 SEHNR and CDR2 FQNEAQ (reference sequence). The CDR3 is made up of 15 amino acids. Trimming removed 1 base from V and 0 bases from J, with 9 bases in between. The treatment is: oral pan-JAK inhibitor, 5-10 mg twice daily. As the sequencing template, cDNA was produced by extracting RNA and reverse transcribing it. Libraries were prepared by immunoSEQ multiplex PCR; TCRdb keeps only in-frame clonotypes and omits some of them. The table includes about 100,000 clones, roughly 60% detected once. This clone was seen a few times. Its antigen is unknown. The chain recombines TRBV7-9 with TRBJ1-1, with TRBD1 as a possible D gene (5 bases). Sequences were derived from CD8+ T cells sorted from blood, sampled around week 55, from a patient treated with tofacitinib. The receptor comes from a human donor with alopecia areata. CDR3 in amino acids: CASSLVRGVNTEAFF. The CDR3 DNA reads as TGTGCCAGCAGCTTAGTGAGGGGTGTGAACACTGAAGCTTTCTTT.